This T cell receptor beta chain was identified in a study of cytomegalovirus exposure and HLA in healthy donors. This CDR3 is 13 amino acids long. CDR1 and CDR2 from the germline V gene are SGHRS and YFSETQ. The V end was cut by 1 base, the J end by 6 bases, with 10 bases between. The PCR ran on 60 Vbeta and 13 Jbeta primers. TCRdb's copy holds only in-frame clones and misses some; the assay was immunoSEQ multiplex PCR. The sample includes 95,000 to 110,000 clones. Source material: PBMCs. The chain joins TRBV5-1 to TRBJ1-2; D perhaps matches TRBD1 (6 bases). This TCR came from a man aged 35-49 years in good health and CMV-seronegative. CDR3 nucleotide sequence: TGCGCCAGCAGCTTGACAGGGAAAAATGGCTACACCTTC. This encodes CASSLTGKNGYTF.